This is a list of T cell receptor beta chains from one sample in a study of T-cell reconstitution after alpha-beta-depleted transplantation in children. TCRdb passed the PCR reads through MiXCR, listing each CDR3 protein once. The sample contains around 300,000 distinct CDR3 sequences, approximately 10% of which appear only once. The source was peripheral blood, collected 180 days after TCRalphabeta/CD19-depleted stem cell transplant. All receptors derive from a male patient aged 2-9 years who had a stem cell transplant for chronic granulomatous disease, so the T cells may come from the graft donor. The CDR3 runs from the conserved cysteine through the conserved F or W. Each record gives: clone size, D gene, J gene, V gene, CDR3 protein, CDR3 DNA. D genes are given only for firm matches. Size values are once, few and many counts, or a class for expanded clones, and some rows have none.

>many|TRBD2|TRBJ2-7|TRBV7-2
CASSSTSGGPPKKLFYEQYF
TGTGCCAGCAGCTCCACTAGCGGGGGGCCTCCAAAAAAACTATTCTACGAGCAGTACTTC
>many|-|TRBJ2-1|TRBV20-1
CSARHGNEQFF
TGCAGTGCTAGACACGGTAATGAGCAGTTCTTC
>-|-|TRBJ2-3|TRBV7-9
CASSFPWPDTQYF
TGTGCCAGCAGCTTCCCTTGGCCAGATACGCAGTATTTT
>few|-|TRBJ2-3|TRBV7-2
CASSLNGRAASTDTQYF
TGTGCCAGCAGCTTGAATGGGCGCGCCGCTAGCACAGATACGCAGTATTTT
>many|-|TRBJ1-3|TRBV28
CASSSPRRVSGNTIYF
TGTGCCAGCAGTTCCCCTCGGAGGGTCTCTGGAAACACCATATATTTT
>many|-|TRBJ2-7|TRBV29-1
CSVVRNSYEQYF
TGCAGCGTTGTGAGGAATTCCTACGAGCAGTACTTC
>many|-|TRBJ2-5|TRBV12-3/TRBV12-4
CASRPIAEETQYF
TGTGCCAGCAGACCGATAGCGGAAGAGACCCAGTACTTC
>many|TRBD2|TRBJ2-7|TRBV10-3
CASGPGGGITYEQYF
TGTGCCAGTGGTCCCGGGGGGGGCATTACCTACGAGCAGTACTTC
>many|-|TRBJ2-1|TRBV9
CASSLSGGVSYNEQFF
TGTGCCAGCAGCCTAAGTGGCGGGGTCTCCTACAATGAGCAGTTCTTC
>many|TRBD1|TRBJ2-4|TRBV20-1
CSARGQGWAKNIQYF
TGCAGTGCTAGGGGACAGGGATGGGCCAAAAACATTCAGTACTTC
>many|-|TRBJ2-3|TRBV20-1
CSASRPSHVTADTQYF
TGCAGTGCTAGCCGGCCATCGCACGTCACCGCAGATACGCAGTATTTT
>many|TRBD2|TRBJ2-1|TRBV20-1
CSAPLAGGWADEQFF
TGCAGTGCTCCCCTAGCGGGAGGATGGGCGGATGAGCAGTTCTTC
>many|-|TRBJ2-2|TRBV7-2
CASSPPVKTGELFF
TGTGCCAGCAGCCCCCCCGTTAAGACCGGGGAGCTGTTTTTT
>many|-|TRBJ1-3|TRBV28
CASSSQGYSGNTIYF
TGTGCCAGCAGTTCACAGGGATACTCTGGAAACACCATATATTTT
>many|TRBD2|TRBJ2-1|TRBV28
CASSRTSPYNEQFF
TGTGCCAGCAGTCGGACTAGCCCCTACAATGAGCAGTTCTTC
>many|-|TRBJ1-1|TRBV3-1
CASSQVSRRVNTEAFF
TGTGCCAGCAGCCAAGTATCTCGGAGGGTGAACACTGAAGCTTTCTTT
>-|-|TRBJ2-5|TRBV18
CASSRAGKETQYF
TGTGCCAGCTCACGAGCCGGAAAGGAGACCCAGTACTTC
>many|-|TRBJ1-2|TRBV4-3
CASSNGWGYTF
TGCGCCAGTTCCAATGGTTGGGGCTACACCTTC
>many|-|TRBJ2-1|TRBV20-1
CSARSGNYNEQFF
TGCAGTGCTAGATCAGGGAATTACAATGAGCAGTTCTTC
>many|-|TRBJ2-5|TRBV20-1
CSAKTRTPNQETQYF
TGCAGTGCTAAGACCAGGACCCCCAACCAAGAGACCCAGTACTTC
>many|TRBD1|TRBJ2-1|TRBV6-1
CASSADRGDEQFF
TGTGCCAGCAGTGCGGACAGGGGCGATGAGCAGTTCTTC
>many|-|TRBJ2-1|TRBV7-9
CASSLGRQGPTYNEQFF
TGTGCCAGCAGCTTAGGGCGCCAGGGCCCCACCTACAATGAGCAGTTCTTC
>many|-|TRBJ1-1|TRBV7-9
CASSLTQNTEAFF
TGTGCCAGCAGCTTGACTCAGAACACTGAAGCTTTCTTT
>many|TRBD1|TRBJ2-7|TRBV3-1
CASSQRTGLYEQYF
TGTGCCAGCAGCCAACGGACAGGGCTTTACGAGCAGTACTTC
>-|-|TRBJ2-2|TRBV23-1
CASSQSLGTNTGELFF
TGCGCCAGCAGTCAATCGCTCGGAACGAACACCGGGGAGCTGTTTTTT
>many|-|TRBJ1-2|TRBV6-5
CASSYLPGDGYGYTF
TGTGCCAGCAGTTACTTGCCGGGCGACGGCTATGGCTACACCTTC
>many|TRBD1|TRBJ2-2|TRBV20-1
CSARTGASELFF
TGCAGTGCTAGAACAGGGGCCTCGGAGCTGTTTTTT
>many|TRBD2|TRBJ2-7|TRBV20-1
CSATLPTSGYEQYF
TGCAGTGCTACCTTACCGACTAGCGGATACGAGCAGTACTTC
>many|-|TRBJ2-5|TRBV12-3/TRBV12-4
CASSFTTEETQYF
TGTGCCAGCAGTTTCACTACTGAAGAGACCCAGTACTTC
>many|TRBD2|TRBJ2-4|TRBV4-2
CASSPGTSIGKGKNIQYF
TGTGCCAGCAGCCCCGGGACTAGCATAGGGAAAGGCAAAAACATTCAGTACTTC
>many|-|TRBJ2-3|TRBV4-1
CASSQRVGLTDTQYF
TGCGCCAGCAGCCAAAGGGTCGGACTCACAGATACGCAGTATTTT
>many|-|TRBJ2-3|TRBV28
CASSSRGGTDTQYF
TGTGCCAGCAGTTCACGGGGTGGCACAGATACGCAGTATTTT
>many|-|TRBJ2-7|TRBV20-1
CSARTFSAYEQYF
TGCAGTGCTCGAACATTCTCGGCCTACGAGCAGTACTTC
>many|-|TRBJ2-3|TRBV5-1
CASSPKAVTDTQYF
TGCGCCAGCAGCCCGAAGGCCGTCACAGATACGCAGTATTTT
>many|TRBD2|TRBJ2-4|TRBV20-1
CSAPSPLAVKNIQYF
TGCAGTGCTCCATCTCCCCTAGCGGTCAAAAACATTCAGTACTTC
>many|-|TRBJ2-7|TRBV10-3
CAISDGTAGPYEQYF
TGTGCCATCAGTGATGGGACAGCGGGGCCCTACGAGCAGTACTTC
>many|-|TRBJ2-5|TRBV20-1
CSAREPNRAQYF
TGCAGTGCTAGAGAACCCAATAGGGCCCAGTACTTC
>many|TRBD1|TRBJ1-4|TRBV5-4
CASSGGQGPRLFF
TGTGCCAGCAGCGGGGGACAGGGGCCGAGACTGTTTTTT
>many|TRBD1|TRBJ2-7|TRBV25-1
CASSHTGEGPYEQYF
TGTGCCAGCAGTCATACAGGGGAAGGGCCCTACGAGCAGTACTTC
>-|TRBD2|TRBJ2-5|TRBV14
CASSPRTSGFQETQYF
TGTGCCAGCAGCCCTAGGACTAGCGGTTTCCAAGAGACCCAGTACTTC
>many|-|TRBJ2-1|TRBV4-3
CASSQDSGSSYNEQFF
TGCGCCAGCAGCCAAGATTCAGGGAGCTCCTACAATGAGCAGTTCTTC
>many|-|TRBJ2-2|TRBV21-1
CASSKPGQNTGELFF
TGTGCCAGCAGCAAACCGGGACAGAACACCGGGGAGCTGTTTTTT